The 10 T cell receptor beta chains given below trace back to one sample, sequenced in a study of molecular identifiers for immune sequencing clone quantification. MiXCR, run by TCRdb on the PCR reads, gives a single entry per CDR3 protein. In the table there are about half a million distinct CDR3 sequences, over 20% of which are singletons. The sequencing input was naive CD8+ T cells from blood, with Jurkat cell RNA spiked in. As for subset: FACS-sorted CD8+CD4-CCR7+CD45RA+ naive T cells. The receptors come from a human donor in good health. Some libraries in this study had Jurkat cell RNA spiked in.

About this clonotype itself: A much larger clone is a single base away; this may be a read error. The CDR3 loop is CVSSDISGGTYEQYF. The CDR3 region has the DNA TGTGTCAGCAGTGATATAAGCGGGGGCACCTACGAGCAGTACTTC. The chain employs TRBV2 and TRBJ2-7, with 8 nucleotides matching TRBD2. This CDR3 has 15 amino acids. Germline CDR1 SNHLY, CDR2 FYNNEI.

This clonotype was found many times. V is TRBV12-3 or TRBV12-4 and J is TRBJ1-5; D may be TRBD1 (6 bases). CDR3 size: 15 residues. The V end was cut by 4 bases, the J end by 0 bases, with 10 bases between. CDR3 region: CASSSWDNSNQPQHF. The DNA for the CDR3 is TGTGCCAGCAGTTCGTGGGACAATAGCAATCAGCCCCAGCATTTT.

This clonotype was observed many times. The chain combines TRBV3-1 with TRBJ1-2; no firm D call. The germline V gene has CDR1 LGHDT and CDR2 YNNKEL (reference sequence). Trimming stripped 4 bases from V and 8 bases from J, with 17 bases between. There are 14 residues in the CDR3. This CDR3 reads CASSPSSAFEGYTF. CDR3 nucleotides: TGTGCCAGCAGCCCCTCTTCCGCCTTCGAAGGCTACACCTTC. The whole variable domain, remainder taken from reference TRBV3-1 and TRBJ1-2, is DTAVSQTPKYLVTQMGNDKSIKCEQNLGHDTMYWYKQDSKKFLKIMFSYNNKELIINETVPNRFSPKSPDKAHLNLHINSLELGDSAVYFCASSPSSAFEGYTFGSGTRLTVV.

This clonotype appeared many times. The chain is built from TRBV5-6 and TRBJ1-5; no firm D call. Germline V gene sequence: CDR1 SGHDT, CDR2 YYEEEE. Trimming shortened V by 4 bases and J by 0 bases, and 11 bases separated the two germline ends. The CDR3 covers 15 residues. The CDR3 DNA reads TGTGCCAGCAGCCTCAGGTCGAATAGCAATCAGCCCCAGCATTTT. Translation gives CASSLRSNSNQPQHF.

This clonotype was seen ten or more times. The chain recombines TRBV7-9 with TRBJ2-3; D ambiguous. CDR1 SEHNR and CDR2 FQNEAQ come from the germline V gene (reference sequence). The CDR3 consists of 14 residues. Trimming pared 3 bases from V and 6 bases from J, leaving 13 bases between. CDR3 residues: CASSFFGLQDTQYF. The DNA of the CDR3 is TGTGCCAGCAGCTTCTTTGGGCTTCAGGATACGCAGTATTTT.

This clonotype was found many times. The rearrangement links TRBV5-1 to TRBJ1-1; 8 bases agree with TRBD1. Germline values: CDR1 SGHRS, CDR2 YFSETQ. The CDR3 totals 16 residues. V gave up 4 bases and J gave up 3 bases; unmatched junction bases: 11. The CDR3 here is CASSTDREERYTEAFF. DNA for the CDR3: TGCGCCAGCAGCACGGACAGGGAAGAGAGGTACACTGAAGCTTTCTTT. The whole variable domain, filled in from reference TRBV5-1 and TRBJ1-1, reads KAGVTQTPRYLIKTRGQQVTLSCSPISGHRSVSWYQQTPGQGLQFLFEYFSETQRNKGNFPGRFSGRQFSNSRSEMNVSTLELGDSALYLCASSTDREERYTEAFFGQGTRLTVV.

At least ten counts were recorded for this clonotype. The J gene is TRBJ2-3, the V gene TRBV28; D may be TRBD2 (6 bases). Germline CDR1 is MDHEN and CDR2 is SYDVKM. Trimming removed 5 bases at V and 6 bases at J, with 12 bases between. The CDR3 covers 13 residues. This CDR3 is CASSPRLVDTQYF. CDR3 coding DNA: TGTGCCAGCAGTCCGCGACTAGTCGATACGCAGTATTTT.

In its sample, this clonotype was seen many times. The chain links TRBV7-2 to TRBJ1-1, with 8 positions matching TRBD1. This CDR3 has 12 amino acids. Germline CDR1 is SGHTA and CDR2 is FQGNSA. Germline trimming cut 2 bases from V and 11 bases from J; bases unmatched to any gene: 4. The CDR3 spells CASSLKDREAFF. CDR3 DNA: TGTGCCAGCAGCTTAAAGGACAGGGAGGCTTTCTTT.

V gene TRBV2 combines with J gene TRBJ1-1; D perhaps matches TRBD1 (6 bases). Trimming removed 6 bases from V and 1 base from J, with 18 bases in between. The CDR3 consists of 16 residues. Per the germline V gene, CDR1 is SNHLY and CDR2 is FYNNEI. CDR3 DNA sequence: TGTGCCAGCAGCGTAGGGGGAACTGGAACGAACACTGAAGCTTTCTTT. Its translation is CASSVGGTGTNTEAFF.

This clonotype appeared many times. The V call is TRBV5-1, the J call TRBJ1-1; no reliable D call. CDR1 SGHRS and CDR2 YFSETQ come from the germline V gene. Trimming removed 4 bases from V and 1 base from J, with 8 bases in between. This CDR3 has 13 amino acids. The DNA for the CDR3 is TGCGCCAGCAGCGGCAGCACGAACACTGAAGCTTTCTTT. It encodes CASSGSTNTEAFF.